This TCR beta chain was found in a study of molecular identifiers for immune sequencing clone quantification. Points from the study as a whole: Effector cells kept over 97% of their molecules in clones above 20 RNA copies, while naive cells kept under 1% there.

The CDR3 covers 14 residues. Germline V lookup: CDR1 MNHEY, CDR2 SVGEGT. V was clipped by 6 bases and J by 4 bases, with 15 bases between them. TCRdb ran MiXCR on the PCR reads and lists one entry per CDR3 protein. Of roughly 320,000 distinct CDR3 sequences detected, roughly 23% appear once; the ten largest clones hold approximately 0.84%. Details on this clonotype: Its antigen is currently unknown. Given a much more abundant clone one base away, this may be a read error.

The source of this sequence is a human donor in good health. Some libraries in this study had Jurkat cell RNA spiked in. J is TRBJ1-1 and V is TRBV6-2 or TRBV6-3; D gene ambiguous. The material sequenced was naive CD8+ T cells from blood, with Jurkat cell RNA spiked in. As to subset: FACS-sorted CD8+CD4-CCR7+CD45RA+ naive T cells. The CDR3 is CASSYSRMSTEAFF. The CDR3 DNA follows: TGTGCCAGCAGCTACAGCCGAATGAGCACTGAAGCTTTCTTT.